This is a list of T cell receptor beta chains from one sample in a study of blood T cell repertoires in COVID-19. Sequencing was performed with immunoSEQ multiplex PCR; in TCRdb, only in-frame clones are kept and a portion is missing. The table lists about 190,000 clones, 90% of them singletons. The sequencing sample was made of peripheral blood. The receptors were sampled from a man aged 45-65 years with acute or convalescent COVID-19. Each CDR3 is given with its conserved first and last residue. A D gene is named only where the DNA matches it firmly. Where a row states a size, it is once, few, many or the class of an expanded clone; other rows omit it.

clone_size j_call v_call d_call cdr3_nt cdr3_aa
- TRBJ2-7 TRBV30 - TGTGCCTGGAGTGCAGGCAGGGGTCTCCACGAGCAGTACTTC CAWSAGRGLHEQYF
once TRBJ1-6 TRBV5-1 - TGCGCCAGCAGCTTGGCCGGGGGGAGATCACCCCTCCACTTT CASSLAGGRSPLHF
- TRBJ2-5 TRBV6-5 TRBD2 TGTGCCAGCACCCGCGGGGGGACCAAAGAGACCCAGTACTTC CASTRGGTKETQYF
- TRBJ1-5 TRBV28 - TGTGCCAGCAGTCGCGGGGGGTCTCAGCCCCAGCATTTT CASSRGGSQPQHF
- TRBJ1-1 TRBV12-3/TRBV12-4 TRBD1 TGTGCCAGCAGTGGACAGGGGGCGTTCGGAGCTTTCTTT CASSGQGAFGAFF
- TRBJ2-1 TRBV7-3 - TGTGCCAGCAGCCTAATCCGAGGTGAGCAGTTCTTC CASSLIRGEQFF
few TRBJ1-1 TRBV2 - TGTGCCAGCAGAGGACAGTATAACACTGAAGCTTTCTTT CASRGQYNTEAFF
- TRBJ2-1 TRBV5-4 TRBD1 TGTGCCAGCAGCCCAGGGGGTAAGCAGTTCTTC CASSPGGKQFF
- TRBJ1-3 TRBV21-1 - TGTGCCAGCAGCAAAGGGGCGCCTGGAAACACCATATATTTT CASSKGAPGNTIYF
few TRBJ1-5 TRBV6-5 - TGTGCCAGCAGTTACGGGGGGAGTAGCAATCAGCCCCAGCATTTT CASSYGGSSNQPQHF
- TRBJ2-5 TRBV27 TRBD1 TGTACCAGCAGTTACGGGACAGGGGTAGGAGAGACCCAGTACTTC CTSSYGTGVGETQYF
- TRBJ1-1 TRBV27 TRBD1 TGTGCCAGCAAAACAGGGGCCGTAAATGAAGCTTTCTTT CASKTGAVNEAFF
- TRBJ1-6 TRBV9 - TGTGCCTCCTGGGCAGGCGACTCCTATAATTCACCCCTCCACTTT CASWAGDSYNSPLHF
- TRBJ2-7 TRBV11-2 - TGTGCCAGCAGCAGAACTCCCGGGACTTACTACGAGCAGTACTTC CASSRTPGTYYEQYF
- TRBJ2-6 TRBV7-6 TRBD2 TGTGCCAGCAGCTTGGGTAGCGGGGGGGCCGCTGGGGCCAACGTCCTGACTTTC CASSLGSGGAAGANVLTF